The next 7 T cell receptor beta chains were all read from a single sample in a study of CXCR3-negative and CXCR3-positive naive CD8 T cells. Whole-study findings and limits: Comparison of naive cells showed more hydrophobic TRB CDR3s in CXCR3-positive than in CXCR3-negative naive cells.

These receptors' antigens are unknown. In preparing the TRB cDNA libraries, 5' RACE with UMI labels was used. Reanalyzing the 5' RACE reads, TCRdb keeps one entry per CDR3 protein, without DNA. Its listing shows about 98,000 distinct CDR3 sequences. The specimen sequenced was naive CXCR3+ CD8+ T cells from blood. Documented subset: CD45RO-CCR7+CD27+CD95- naive CD8+ T cells expressing CXCR3 (TNR3+). Source of these receptors: a human donor in good health. Some clones in this sample may be carry-over from other donors' samples.

V is TRBV4-1 and J is TRBJ2-1; TCRdb's D call of TRBD2 is untestable without DNA. The CDR3 runs to 15 residues. Per the germline V gene, CDR1 is MGHRA and CDR2 is YSYEKL. CDR3: CASSHPAGGYNEQFF.

V is TRBV20-1 and J is TRBJ2-1; the TCRdb call, TRBD2, lacks DNA for checking. The CDR3 sequence is 19 residues long. Per the germline V gene, CDR1 is DFQATT and CDR2 is SNEGSKA (reference sequence). CDR3 sequence reads: CSARDLVAGGLAGGNEQFF.

CDR3 residues: CASRGVAGVETQYF. The chain carries TRBV7-9 and TRBJ2-5; the D gene TCRdb calls, TRBD2, cannot be checked with no DNA. Germline loops: CDR1 SEHNR, CDR2 FQNEAQ (reference sequence). There are 14 residues in the CDR3.

The rearrangement links TRBV12-3 or TRBV12-4 to TRBJ2-6. This CDR3 has 16 residues. CDR3 loop: CASSPTDGIGANVLTF.

The chain has TRBV28 and TRBJ1-2; absent DNA, TCRdb's TRBD1 call cannot be checked. CDR3 length: 14 residues. CDR1 is MDHEN, CDR2 SYDVKM, per germline. CDR3 protein: CASSLQTGSGGYTF.

The chain links TRBV5-1 to TRBJ1-1; TCRdb outputs TRBD1, but without DNA this stays unchecked. The CDR3 consists of 14 residues. CDR1 and CDR2 (germline): SGHRS, YFSETQ. The CDR3 loop reads CASSTRDGNTEAFF.

The V gene is TRBV9, the J gene TRBJ2-7; TCRdb selects TRBD1, and the lack of DNA leaves this call unchecked. This CDR3 comprises 14 residues. Per the germline V gene, CDR1 is SGDLS and CDR2 is YYNGEE. CDR3 in amino acids: CASSVASAGYEQYF.